Shown below are 4 T cell receptor beta chains from a single sample sequenced in a study of control samples from healthy donors and cancer patients. Repertoires were generated with immunoSEQ multiplex PCR, while TCRdb's copy carries only in-frame clones and drops some. Among around 150,000 clones listed, about 91% were seen once. The source material was blood. The receptors shown here come from a young man in good health.

The rearrangement links TRBV28 to TRBJ1-2; no firm D call. Germline V gives CDR1 MDHEN, CDR2 SYDVKM. The CDR3 is 13 amino acids. The germline V and J ends were trimmed by 5 bases and 7 bases, with 14 bases remaining between them. For the CDR3, the DNA is TGTGCCAGCAGTCCACCCGCGGTTCGTGGCTACACCTTC. This codes for CASSPPAVRGYTF.

V is TRBV6-1 and J is TRBJ1-1; D not resolved. This CDR3 spans 15 amino acids. Between the trimmed V and J ends, which lost 0 bases and 6 bases, there was a span of 14 bases. Germline V gene sequence: CDR1 MNHNS, CDR2 SASEGT. The CDR3 protein is CASSEAGSGPAEAFF. DNA of the CDR3: TGTGCCAGCAGTGAAGCGGGAAGCGGCCCGGCTGAAGCTTTCTTT.

The CDR3 DNA reads as TGTGCCAGCAGCACCCTTCCCGCAGGGGCCTCCTACGAGCAGTACTTC. This gives the protein CASSTLPAGASYEQYF. The V and J genes are TRBV7-2 and TRBJ2-7; TRBD1 might be the D (6 bases). The length of the CDR3 is 16 residues. Trimming left V 5 bases short and J 0 bases short, with 17 bases between. Looked up from germline, CDR1 is SGHTA and CDR2 is FQGNSA.

The rearrangement joins TRBV4-2 to TRBJ1-1; maybe TRBD1 (5 bases). The ends were cut back, 2 bases at V and 6 bases at J, with 13 bases in the middle. Germline V gene data show CDR1 as LGHNA and CDR2 as YNFKEQ. There are 14 residues in the CDR3. DNA of the CDR3: TGTGCCAGCAGCCAACCTAACGGGGGGGCTGAAGCTTTCTTT. Translating gives CASSQPNGGAEAFF.